The 15 T cell receptor beta chains in this list originate from one sample, sequenced in a study of coeliac disease (dated by TCRdb to between 2021 and 2024). General study outcomes and caveats: Lower clonality than in controls was observed in the TRB and TRG repertoires of active coeliac intraepithelial and lamina propria samples, suggesting that diverse T cells were recruited.

These TCRs' antigens remain unknown. The library was prepared using the immunoSEQ multiplex PCR assay. TCRdb holds this immuneACCESS table with in-frame rearrangements only. Some clones are missing; in checked studies, unresolved V genes explain under half, and the rest has no known cause. The sample table records roughly 4,200 clones; around 68% of these occur just once. Of the sample, 11% falls within the top ten clones. The sequencing sample was made of intraepithelial lymphocytes from the gut. Explained via the paper, the cell subset or site label denotes: intraepithelial cell (IEC) fraction of small intestinal biopsy. These receptors originate from a woman aged 18-29 years with active celiac disease.

The chain carries TRBV6-6 and TRBJ1-5, with D possibly matching TRBD1 (6 bases). Germline V CDR1 and CDR2: MNHNY, SVGAGI (reference sequence). The V gene lost 4 bases and the J gene lost 6 bases, with 10 bases spanning the gap. The length of the CDR3 is 13 residues. In DNA, the CDR3 is TGTGCCAGCAGTTTTGACAGGTCTCAGCCCCAGCATTTT. Encoded protein: CASSFDRSQPQHF.

This rearrangement joins TRBV12-2 to TRBJ2-7; the table's TRBD2 call for D was not verified on the DNA. TRBV12-2 is annotated as a pseudogene. This CDR3 contains 14 residues. Here the CDR3 DNA reads TGTGCAAGTCGCGTATTCCGGGAGATATACGAGCAGTACTTC. Protein product: CASRVFREIYEQYF.

This rearrangement joins TRBV28 to TRBJ2-7; TRBD1 agrees at 9 bases. Per germline, CDR1 MDHEN and CDR2 SYDVKM. J gave up 6 bases and V 5 bases, and 11 bases lay outside the gene matches. This CDR3 has 15 amino acids. DNA for the CDR3: TGTGCCAGCAGTCATACCGGGACAGGGATCAGCGAGCAGTACTTC. Its translation: CASSHTGTGISEQYF.

The chain is built from TRBV10-2 and TRBJ2-7; TRBD2 is a possible D gene (6 bases). The V gene's germline CDR1 is WSHSY and CDR2 SAAADI. CDR3 length: 14 amino acids. Trimming took 7 bases from V and 0 from J, leaving 13 bases between them. The DNA for the CDR3 is TGCGCCAGCACCCCGAGGACTACCTCCTACGAGCAGTACTTC. This translates into CASTPRTTSYEQYF.

CDR3 amino acids: CASSLEPTSNEQFF. Here the CDR3 DNA reads TGCGCCAGCAGCTTGGAACCCACTAGCAATGAGCAGTTCTTC. V gene TRBV5-1 combines with J gene TRBJ2-1, with D perhaps TRBD2 (5 bases). The CDR3 is made up of 14 amino acids. CDR1 is SGHRS and CDR2 is YFSETQ in the germline V gene. The ends were cut back, 0 bases at V and 6 bases at J, with 10 bases in the middle.

The rearrangement links TRBV7-9 to TRBJ2-1, with 13 bases that match TRBD2. J lost 0 bases, V lost 3 bases, and 2 bases had no gene match. This CDR3 is 17 amino acids long. Germline V gene lookup returns CDR1 SEHNR and CDR2 FQNEAQ (reference sequence). The CDR3 sequence is CASSLTSGGSSYNEQFF. As DNA, the CDR3 is TGTGCCAGCAGCTTGACTAGCGGGGGGAGCTCCTACAATGAGCAGTTCTTC.

The rearrangement links TRBV11-3 to TRBJ2-5, with 12 bases identical to TRBD2. CDR1 is SGHNT and CDR2 is YENEEA in the germline V gene. The CDR3 length is 19 residues. The ends lost 5 bases at V and 5 bases at J; junction bases unmatched: 18. This chain's CDR3 is CASSPISLAGGPCPETQYF. The CDR3 DNA is TGTGCCAGCAGCCCGATCTCCCTAGCGGGGGGGCCATGTCCCGAGACCCAGTACTTC.

The chain employs TRBV18 and TRBJ2-4; D unclear. Trimming shortened V by 2 bases and J by 2 bases, and 16 bases separated the two germline ends. Per the germline V gene, CDR1 is KGHSH and CDR2 is LQKENI. The CDR3 covers 17 residues. The CDR3 DNA reads as TGTGCCAGCTCACCATTTATGGAGACCTTGACCAAAAACATTCAGTACTTC. This codes for CASSPFMETLTKNIQYF.

This clone came up a few times. The rearrangement links TRBV4-2 to TRBJ2-5; 8 bases fit TRBD1. Germline V gene lookup returns CDR1 LGHNA and CDR2 YNFKEQ. This CDR3 has 14 amino acids. With V trimmed by 4 bases and J by 5 bases, 6 bases remained unmatched. The CDR3 loop reads CASSREGQGETQYF. The CDR3 DNA sequence: TGTGCCAGCAGCCGAGAAGGACAGGGTGAGACCCAGTACTTC.

This clone was recorded a few times. This chain connects TRBV5-8 to TRBJ1-5, with a possible D match to TRBD1 (6 bases). CDR1 is SGHTS, CDR2 YDEGEE, per germline. The CDR3 contains 13 residues. The ends were cut back, 5 bases at V and 4 bases at J, with 10 bases in the middle. The CDR3 sequence: CASSTGLNQPQHF. As DNA, the CDR3 is TGTGCCAGCAGTACAGGGTTAAATCAGCCCCAGCATTTT.

The V gene is TRBV7-2, the J gene TRBJ2-1; 10 bases fit TRBD2. The CDR3 consists of 15 residues. V lost 1 base and J lost 5; bases outside the gene matches: 2. Germline loops: CDR1 SGHTA, CDR2 FQGNSA. The CDR3 reads CASSLVAGGNNEQFF. CDR3 sequence (DNA): TGTGCCAGCAGCTTAGTAGCGGGGGGAAACAATGAGCAGTTCTTC.

This sequence joins TRBV6-4 and TRBJ2-1, with a tentative D call TRBD2 (6 bases). Trimming took off 0 bases at V and 5 bases at J, with 14 bases between the two ends. Germline CDR1 and CDR2: MRHNA and SNTAGT. This CDR3 region has 16 residues. CDR3 bases: TGTGCCAGCAGTGACTCGGGCAGCCCGGGGGACAATGAGCAGTTCTTC. This codes for CASSDSGSPGDNEQFF.

V and J are TRBV19 and TRBJ1-5, with 7 bases identical to TRBD1. The CDR3 is made up of 12 amino acids. The V gene's germline CDR1 is LNHDA and CDR2 SQIVND (reference sequence). V lost 8 bases to trimming and J lost 4 bases; unmatched junction nucleotides: 2. CDR3 in DNA: TGTGCCAGTCAACAGGGGAATCAGCCCCAGCATTTT. Protein product: CASQQGNQPQHF. Combining the CDR3 with reference TRBV19 and TRBJ1-5 gives the whole variable domain DGGITQSPKYLFRKEGQNVTLSCEQNLNHDAMYWYRQDPGQGLRLIYYSQIVNDFQKGDIAEGYSVSREKKESFPLTVTSAQKNPTAFYLCASQQGNQPQHFGDGTRLSIL.

This chain connects TRBV19 to TRBJ2-1; 14 bases are a match to TRBD2. Losses at the gene ends were 5 bases for V and 9 bases for J; bases not matched to a gene: 6. The CDR3 sequence is 15 residues long. CDR1 and CDR2 from the germline V gene are LNHDA and SQIVND (reference sequence). CDR3: CASSPGLAGGFEQFF. The DNA of the CDR3 is TGTGCCAGTAGTCCAGGACTAGCGGGGGGCTTTGAGCAGTTCTTC.

V gene TRBV7-2 combines with J gene TRBJ1-5; the match to TRBD1 covers 9 bases. CDR3 size: 16 residues. V dropped 4 bases and J dropped 1; count of bases not matched to a gene: 5. Germline CDR1 reads SGHTA; CDR2 reads FQGNSA. CDR3 residues: CASSSRGTGSNQPQHF. As DNA, the CDR3 is TGTGCCAGCAGCTCCAGAGGGACAGGGAGCAATCAGCCCCAGCATTTT.